The clone carrying this T cell receptor (beta chain) was counted between two and nine times. As yet, its antigen is unknown. Time point noted: pre-sensitization, week 0. Treatment reported: therapeutic diphenylcyclopropenone sensitization with weekly scalp DPC. These data belong to a study of human T cells and chemical hapten exposure. Study-wide results and caveats: The number of TCRs above 1 in 1000 frequency did not change after DPC sensitization.

Unique molecular identifiers were affixed to discrete cDNA molecules within the library. Using its own MiXCR run on the RACE reads, TCRdb lists one record per CDR3 protein. The sample shows roughly 250,000 distinct CDR3 sequences, 7.5% to 10% of them seen only once. Germline V gene lookup returns CDR1 KGHSH and CDR2 LQKENI. The CDR3 runs to 15 residues. V lost 3 bases, J lost 3 bases, and 6 bases stayed unmatched. The rearrangement uses TRBV18 and TRBJ1-1; 8 bases are shared with TRBD1. This specimen was whole blood, taken in connection with sensitization to the hapten diphenylcyclopropenone (DPC). The TCR sequence derives from a woman aged 35 to 49 with alopecia areata. Some clones in this sample may be carry-over from other donors' samples. In DNA, the CDR3 is TGTGCCAGCTCACCCCGGACAGGGTGGGACACTGAAGCTTTCTTT. This encodes CASSPRTGWDTEAFF.